This TCR beta chain is from a study of OX40 agonist ivuxolimab in advanced cancers. The study, taken as a whole, reports: On average, CD8+ T cells had more expanded clones than CD4+.

Profiling relied on immunoSEQ multiplex PCR, and the TCRdb table lists in-frame clones only, not all of them. The data hold tens of thousands of clones, with around 88% observed a single time. Patients were ineligible given autoimmune disease history or systemic immunosuppression. On this clone itself: Its antigen is undetermined.

The germline CDR1 and CDR2 sequences are LGHNA and YSLEER. The trim removed 3 bases at V and 4 bases at J, leaving 10 bases unmatched. CDR3 length: 16 amino acids. The sequencing used CD4+ or CD8+ T cells sorted from blood, collected in a trial of the OX40 agonist ivuxolimab. The TCR originated in an adult with an advanced solid tumor such as melanoma, head and neck, liver or kidney cancer. The rearrangement joins TRBV4-3 to TRBJ2-5; 8 bases are shared with TRBD1. CDR3: CASSQEGGQGRETQYF. The CDR3 bases are TGCGCCAGCAGCCAGGAAGGCGGACAGGGAAGAGAGACCCAGTACTTC.